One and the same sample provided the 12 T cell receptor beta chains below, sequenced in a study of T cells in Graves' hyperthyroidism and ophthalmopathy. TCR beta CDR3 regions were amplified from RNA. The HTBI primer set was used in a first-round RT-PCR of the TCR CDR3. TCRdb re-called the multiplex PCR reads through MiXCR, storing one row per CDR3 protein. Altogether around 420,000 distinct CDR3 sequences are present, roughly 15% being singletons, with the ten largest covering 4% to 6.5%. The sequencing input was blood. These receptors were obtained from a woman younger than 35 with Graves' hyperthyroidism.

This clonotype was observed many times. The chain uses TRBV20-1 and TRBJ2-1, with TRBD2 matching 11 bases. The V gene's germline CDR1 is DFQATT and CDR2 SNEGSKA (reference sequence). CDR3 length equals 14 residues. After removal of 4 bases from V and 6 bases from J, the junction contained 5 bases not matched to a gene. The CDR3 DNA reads TGCAGTGCTACCGGGACTAGCGGCCTCAATGAGCAGTTCTTC. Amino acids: CSATGTSGLNEQFF.

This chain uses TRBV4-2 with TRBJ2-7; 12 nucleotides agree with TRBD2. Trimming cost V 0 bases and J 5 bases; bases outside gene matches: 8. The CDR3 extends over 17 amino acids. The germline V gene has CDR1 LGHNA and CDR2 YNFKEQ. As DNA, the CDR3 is TGTGCCAGCAGCCAAGATTTGACTAGCGGGAGTGGCGACGAGCAGTACTTC. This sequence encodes CASSQDLTSGSGDEQYF.

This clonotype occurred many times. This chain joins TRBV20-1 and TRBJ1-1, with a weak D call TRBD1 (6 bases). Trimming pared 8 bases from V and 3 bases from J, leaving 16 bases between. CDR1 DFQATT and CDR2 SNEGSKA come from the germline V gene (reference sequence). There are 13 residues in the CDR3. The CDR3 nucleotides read TGCAGTTCAGCCCGGGACACTCACACTGAAGCTTTCTTT. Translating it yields CSSARDTHTEAFF.

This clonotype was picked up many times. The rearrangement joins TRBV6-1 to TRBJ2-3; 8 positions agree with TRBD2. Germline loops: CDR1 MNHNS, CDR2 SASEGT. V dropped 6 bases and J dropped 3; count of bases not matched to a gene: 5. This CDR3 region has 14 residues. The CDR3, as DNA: TGTGCCAGCAGACGACTAGCGAGTACAGATACGCAGTATTTT. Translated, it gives CASRRLASTDTQYF.

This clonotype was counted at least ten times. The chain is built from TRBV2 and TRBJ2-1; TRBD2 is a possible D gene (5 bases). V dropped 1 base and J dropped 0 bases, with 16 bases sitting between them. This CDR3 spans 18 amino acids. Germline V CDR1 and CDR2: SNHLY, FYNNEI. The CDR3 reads CASSEELVGLASYNEQFF. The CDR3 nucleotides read TGTGCCAGCAGTGAAGAACTAGTAGGGCTAGCCTCCTACAATGAGCAGTTCTTC.

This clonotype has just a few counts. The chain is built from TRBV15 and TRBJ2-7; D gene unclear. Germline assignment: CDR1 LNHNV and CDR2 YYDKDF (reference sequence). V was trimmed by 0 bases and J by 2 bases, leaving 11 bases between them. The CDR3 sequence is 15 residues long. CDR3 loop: CATSRDHQGTYEQYF. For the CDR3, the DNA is TGTGCCACCAGCAGAGATCATCAAGGGACCTACGAGCAGTACTTC.

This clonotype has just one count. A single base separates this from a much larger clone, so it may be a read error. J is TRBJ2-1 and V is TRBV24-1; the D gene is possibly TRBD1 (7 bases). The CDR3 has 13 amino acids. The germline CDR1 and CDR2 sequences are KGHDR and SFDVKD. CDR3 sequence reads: CATSVLQGGEQFF. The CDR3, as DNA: TGTGCCACCAGTGTTTTGCAGGGGGGTGAGCAGTTCTTC.

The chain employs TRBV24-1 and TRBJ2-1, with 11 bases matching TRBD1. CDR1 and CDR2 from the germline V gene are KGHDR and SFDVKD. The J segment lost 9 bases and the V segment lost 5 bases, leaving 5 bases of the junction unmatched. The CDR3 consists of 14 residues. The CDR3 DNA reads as TGTGCCACCAGTGTCGCCGGGACAGGGGGTGAGCAGTTCTTC. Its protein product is CATSVAGTGGEQFF.

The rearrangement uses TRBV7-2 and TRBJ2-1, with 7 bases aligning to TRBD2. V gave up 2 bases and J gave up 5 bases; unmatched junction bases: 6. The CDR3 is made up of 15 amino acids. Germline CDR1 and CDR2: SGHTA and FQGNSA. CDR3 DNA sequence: TGTGCCAGCAGCTTAATGGGAGGGCCTAACAATGAGCAGTTCTTC. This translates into CASSLMGGPNNEQFF.

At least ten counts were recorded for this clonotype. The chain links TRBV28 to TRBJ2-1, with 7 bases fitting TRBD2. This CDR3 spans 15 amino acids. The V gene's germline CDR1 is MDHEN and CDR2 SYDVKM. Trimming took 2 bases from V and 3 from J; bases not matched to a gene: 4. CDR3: CASSLGSSGYNEQFF. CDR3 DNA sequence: TGTGCCAGCAGTTTAGGCTCTAGCGGCTACAATGAGCAGTTCTTC.

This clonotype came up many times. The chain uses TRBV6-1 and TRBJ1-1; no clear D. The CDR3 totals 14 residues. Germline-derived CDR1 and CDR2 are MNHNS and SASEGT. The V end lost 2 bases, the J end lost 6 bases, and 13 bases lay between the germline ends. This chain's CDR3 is CASSENVQVAEAFF. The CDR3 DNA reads TGTGCCAGCAGTGAAAACGTCCAGGTCGCTGAAGCTTTCTTT.

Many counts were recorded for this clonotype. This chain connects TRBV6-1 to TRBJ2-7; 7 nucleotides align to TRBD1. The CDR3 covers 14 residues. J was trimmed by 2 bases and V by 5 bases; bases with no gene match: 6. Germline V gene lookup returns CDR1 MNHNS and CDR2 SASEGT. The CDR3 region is CASSYGTEAYEQYF. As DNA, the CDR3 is TGTGCCAGCAGTTATGGGACAGAAGCCTACGAGCAGTACTTC.